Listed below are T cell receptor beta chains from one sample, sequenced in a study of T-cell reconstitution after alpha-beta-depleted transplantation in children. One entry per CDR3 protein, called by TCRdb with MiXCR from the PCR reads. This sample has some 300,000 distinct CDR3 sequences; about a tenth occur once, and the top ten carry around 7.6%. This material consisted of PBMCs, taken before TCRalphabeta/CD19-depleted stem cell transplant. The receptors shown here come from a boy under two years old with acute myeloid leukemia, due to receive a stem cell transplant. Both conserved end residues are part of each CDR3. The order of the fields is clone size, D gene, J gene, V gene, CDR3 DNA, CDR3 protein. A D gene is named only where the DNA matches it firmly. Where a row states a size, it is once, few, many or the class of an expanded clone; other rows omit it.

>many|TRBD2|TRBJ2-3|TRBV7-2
TGTGCCAGCAGCCTCCGCCGGACTAGCGGGGGCACAGATACGCAGTATTTT
CASSLRRTSGGTDTQYF
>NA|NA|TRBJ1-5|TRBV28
TGTGCCAGCAGTTTGTTGGGCCCGTATAGCAATCAGCCCCAGCATTTT
CASSLLGPYSNQPQHF
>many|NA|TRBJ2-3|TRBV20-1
TGCAGTGCTAGGAACAAACCTCTTCTCACAGATACGCAGTATTTT
CSARNKPLLTDTQYF
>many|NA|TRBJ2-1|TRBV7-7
TGTGCTAGCAGCTTTGCAGCCGGCTCCTACAATGAGCAGTTCTTC
CASSFAAGSYNEQFF
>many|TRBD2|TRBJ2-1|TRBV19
TGTGCCAGTAGTCCTACTAGCGGGCGGTACAATGAGCAGTTCTTC
CASSPTSGRYNEQFF
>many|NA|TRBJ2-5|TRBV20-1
TGCAGTGCCTCGACGCGGAGGGTCTACCAAGAGACCCAGTACTTC
CSASTRRVYQETQYF
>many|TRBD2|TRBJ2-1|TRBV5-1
TGCGCCAGCAGCTTTTGGCGGGAGGTAACCCACAATGAGCAGTTCTTC
CASSFWREVTHNEQFF
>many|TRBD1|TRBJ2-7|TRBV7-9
TGTGCCAGCACTACAGGGGCCTACGAGCAGTACTTC
CASTTGAYEQYF
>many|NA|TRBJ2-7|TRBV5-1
TGCGCCAGCAGCTTGGTCCAAACGGTGGCTAGCGAGAAAGGCGAGCAGTACTTC
CASSLVQTVASEKGEQYF
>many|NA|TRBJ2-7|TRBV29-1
TGCAGCGTTGAAGGTACGGCTTCCTACGAGCAGTACTTC
CSVEGTASYEQYF
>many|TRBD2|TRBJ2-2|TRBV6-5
TGTGCCAGCAGTTACCTCGGAGTAGCGGGAGGGCCGACCGGGGAGCTGTTTTTT
CASSYLGVAGGPTGELFF
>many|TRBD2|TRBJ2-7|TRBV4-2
TGTGCCAGCAGCCAAGTCGGGGGGGCGGGCTACGAGCAGTACTTC
CASSQVGGAGYEQYF
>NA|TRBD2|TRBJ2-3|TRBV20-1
TGCAGGGCTAGAGATCCGGCTAGCGGGAGGCCGCCTTTCACAGATACGCAGTATTTT
CRARDPASGRPPFTDTQYF
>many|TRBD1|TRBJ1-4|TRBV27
TGTGCCAGCAGCCCGGGGCAGGGGGATGAAAAACTGTTTTTT
CASSPGQGDEKLFF
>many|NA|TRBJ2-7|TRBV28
TGTGCCAGCAGTTGGGCTGAAGAGCAGTACTTC
CASSWAEEQYF
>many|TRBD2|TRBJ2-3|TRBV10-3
TGTGCCATCAGTGAAGGGACTAGTGGTACAGATACGCAGTATTTT
CAISEGTSGTDTQYF
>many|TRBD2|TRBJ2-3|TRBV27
TGTGCCAGCAGTCCGCCGGGACTAGCGGGAGGAGCAGATACGCAGTATTTT
CASSPPGLAGGADTQYF
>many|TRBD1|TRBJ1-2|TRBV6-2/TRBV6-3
TGTGCCAGCAGTTACCTCGACAGGGCAAGTGGCTACACCTTC
CASSYLDRASGYTF
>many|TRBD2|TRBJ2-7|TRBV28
TGTGCCAGCAGACTAGCGGGAGGGGCAAAGGACGAGCAGTACTTC
CASRLAGGAKDEQYF
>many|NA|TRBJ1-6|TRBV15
TGTGCCACCAGCATTGGACCCATGGGTAATTCACCCCTCCACTTT
CATSIGPMGNSPLHF
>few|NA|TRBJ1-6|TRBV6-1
TGTGCCAGCAGTGGGACACTTGGGGATTCACCCCTCCACTTT
CASSGTLGDSPLHF
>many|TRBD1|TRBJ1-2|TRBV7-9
TGTGCCAGCAGCTTAGGTCCCGGGACAGGGCTGGCTGGCTACACCTTC
CASSLGPGTGLAGYTF
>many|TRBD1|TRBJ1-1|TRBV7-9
TGTGCCAGCAGACGACAGGGGGAGGGCACTGAAGCTTTCTTT
CASRRQGEGTEAFF
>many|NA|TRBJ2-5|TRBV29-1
TGCAGCGGCATTCAGGGTTCTGAGACCCAGTACTTC
CSGIQGSETQYF